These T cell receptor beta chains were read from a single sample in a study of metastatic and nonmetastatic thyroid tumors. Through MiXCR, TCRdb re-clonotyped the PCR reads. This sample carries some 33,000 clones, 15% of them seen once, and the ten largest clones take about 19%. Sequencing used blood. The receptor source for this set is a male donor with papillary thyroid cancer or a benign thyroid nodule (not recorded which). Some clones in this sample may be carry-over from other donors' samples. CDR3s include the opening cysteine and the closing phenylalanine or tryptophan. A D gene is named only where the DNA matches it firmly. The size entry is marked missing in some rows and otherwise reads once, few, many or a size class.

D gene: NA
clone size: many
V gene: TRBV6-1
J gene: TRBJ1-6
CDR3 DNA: TGTGCCAGCAGTGACGACAGAAACAATTCACCCCTCCACTTT
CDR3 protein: CASSDDRNNSPLHF

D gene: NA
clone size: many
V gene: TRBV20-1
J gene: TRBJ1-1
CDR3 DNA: TGCAGTGCTAGAGGGGTGCCACTGAACACTGAAGCTTTCTTT
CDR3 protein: CSARGVPLNTEAFF

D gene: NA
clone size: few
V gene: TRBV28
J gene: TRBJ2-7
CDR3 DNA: TGTGCCAACAAGAGGGGAGACCACTCCTACGAGCAGTACTTC
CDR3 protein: CANKRGDHSYEQYF

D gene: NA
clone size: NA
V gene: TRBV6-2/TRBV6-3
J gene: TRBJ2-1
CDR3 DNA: TGTGCCATCAGTTACTCATCTCTTCTAGCTGGAGGGCCGGGCAATGAGCAGTTCTTC
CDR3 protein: CAISYSSLLAGGPGNEQFF

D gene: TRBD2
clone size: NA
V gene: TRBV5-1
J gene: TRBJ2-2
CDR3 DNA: TGCGCCAGCAGCCCCGTAGCGGGGGGGAGAACCGTGGAGCTGTTTTTT
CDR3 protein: CASSPVAGGRTVELFF

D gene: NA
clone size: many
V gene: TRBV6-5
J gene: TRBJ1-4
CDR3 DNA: TGTGCCAGCAGTTACTCTTTAGGGACGGGTGAAAAACTGTTTTTT
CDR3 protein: CASSYSLGTGEKLFF

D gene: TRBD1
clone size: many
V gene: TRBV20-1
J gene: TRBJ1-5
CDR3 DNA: TGCAGTGCTAGGCCAGACAGGGGTCAGCCCCAGCATTTT
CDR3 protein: CSARPDRGQPQHF

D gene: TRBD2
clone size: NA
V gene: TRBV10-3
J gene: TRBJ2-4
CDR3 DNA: TGTGCCACCCGTTTCGACGGGTCTAGCGGGGCCAAAAACATTCAGTACTTC
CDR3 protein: CATRFDGSSGAKNIQYF

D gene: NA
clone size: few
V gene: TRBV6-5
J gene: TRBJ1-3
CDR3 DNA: TGTGCCAGCAGTTCCCCTTTTAGGACTGGAAACACCATATATTTT
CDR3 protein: CASSSPFRTGNTIYF

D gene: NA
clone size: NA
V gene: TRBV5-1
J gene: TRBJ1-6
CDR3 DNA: TGCGCCAGCAGTAGGGCCCTCGACTTT
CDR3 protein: CASSRALDF

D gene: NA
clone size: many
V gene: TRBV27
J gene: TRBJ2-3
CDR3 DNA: TGTGCCAGCAGTTTAATTAGCGGAAGCACAGATACGCAGTATTTT
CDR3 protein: CASSLISGSTDTQYF

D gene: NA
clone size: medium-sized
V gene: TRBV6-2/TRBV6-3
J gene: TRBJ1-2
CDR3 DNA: TGTGCCAGCAGTAGCAGTGCTAACTATGGCTACACCTTC
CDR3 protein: CASSSSANYGYTF

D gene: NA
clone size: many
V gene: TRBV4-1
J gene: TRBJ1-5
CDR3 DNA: TGCGCCAGCAGCCGCTCAGCGGGGACGAGCAATCAGCCCCAGCATTTT
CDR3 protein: CASSRSAGTSNQPQHF

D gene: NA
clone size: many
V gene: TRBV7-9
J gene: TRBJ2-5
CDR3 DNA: TGTGCCAGCAGCTTGATCCAGTACGGAGAGACCCAGTACTTC
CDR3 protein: CASSLIQYGETQYF

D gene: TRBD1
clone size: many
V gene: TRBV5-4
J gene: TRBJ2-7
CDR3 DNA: TGTGCCAGCAGCCCCGTCTCAGGGGGCAGATACGAGCAGTACTTC
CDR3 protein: CASSPVSGGRYEQYF

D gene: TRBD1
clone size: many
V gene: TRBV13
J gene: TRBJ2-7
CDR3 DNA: TGTGCCAGCAGTCCGGGACAGGGAGACTACGAGCAGTACTTC
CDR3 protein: CASSPGQGDYEQYF

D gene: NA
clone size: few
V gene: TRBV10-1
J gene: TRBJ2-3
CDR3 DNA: TGCGCCAGCAGTGAGACGGCAGGCCTTAGCACAGATACGCAGTATTTT
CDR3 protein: CASSETAGLSTDTQYF

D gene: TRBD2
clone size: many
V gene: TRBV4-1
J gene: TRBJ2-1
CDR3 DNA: TGCGCCAGCAGCCGCGGACTAGCGGTTAGCTCCTACAATGAGCAGTTCTTC
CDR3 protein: CASSRGLAVSSYNEQFF

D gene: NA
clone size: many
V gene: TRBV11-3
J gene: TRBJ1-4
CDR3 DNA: TGTGCCAGCAGCTTTGGGGGGGCCGGAAATGAAAAACTGTTTTTT
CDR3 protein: CASSFGGAGNEKLFF

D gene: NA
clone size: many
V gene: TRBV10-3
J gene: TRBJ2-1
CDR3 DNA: TGTGCCATCATGGAGCGGAGGGGCGATGAGCAGTTCTTC
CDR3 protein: CAIMERRGDEQFF

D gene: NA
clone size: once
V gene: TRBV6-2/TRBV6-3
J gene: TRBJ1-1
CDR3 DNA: TGTGCCAGCAGTTACCGGAGGTACACTGAAGGGTTCTTT
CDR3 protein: CASSYRRYTEGFF

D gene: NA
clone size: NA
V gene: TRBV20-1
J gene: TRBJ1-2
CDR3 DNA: TGCAGTGCTAGTCACGGACAGATCTATGGCTACACCTTC
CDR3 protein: CSASHGQIYGYTF

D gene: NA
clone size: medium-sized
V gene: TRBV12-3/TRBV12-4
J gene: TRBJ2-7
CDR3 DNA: TGTGCCAGCACCCAGGGCAGAACAGGTTACGAGCAGTACTTC
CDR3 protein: CASTQGRTGYEQYF

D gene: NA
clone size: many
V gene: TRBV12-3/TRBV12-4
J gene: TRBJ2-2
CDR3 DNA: TGTGCCAGCAATACTCTCCGGGGGTACAGCGGGGAGCTGTTTTTT
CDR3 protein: CASNTLRGYSGELFF

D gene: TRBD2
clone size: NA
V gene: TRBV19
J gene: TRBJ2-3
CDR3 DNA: TGTGCCAGTAGTATAGACCGTTCCTGGGGGGGAAATACGCAGTATTTT
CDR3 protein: CASSIDRSWGGNTQYF

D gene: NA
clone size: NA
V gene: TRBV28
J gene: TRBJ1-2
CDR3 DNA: TGTGCCAGCCGGTCCGGAACTACCTATGGCTACACCTTC
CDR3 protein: CASRSGTTYGYTF

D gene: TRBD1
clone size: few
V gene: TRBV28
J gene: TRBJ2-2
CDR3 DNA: TGTGCCAGCAGCCAAGCGACAGGGCATGACGGGGAGCTGTTTTTT
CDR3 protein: CASSQATGHDGELFF

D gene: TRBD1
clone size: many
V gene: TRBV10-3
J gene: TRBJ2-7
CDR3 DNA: TGTGCCATCAGACTAGGGACAGGCAATACCTACGAGCAGTACTTC
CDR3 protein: CAIRLGTGNTYEQYF

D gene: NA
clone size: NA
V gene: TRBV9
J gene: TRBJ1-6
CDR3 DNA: TGTGCCAGCAGCGAGGGTTCAAGGGGCGCGGGTCCACCCCTCCACTTT
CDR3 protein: CASSEGSRGAGPPLHF

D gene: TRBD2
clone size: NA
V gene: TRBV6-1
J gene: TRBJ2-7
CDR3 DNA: TGTGCCAGCAGAGAAAGGACTAGCGGTTCGTACGAGCAGTACTTC
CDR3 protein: CASRERTSGSYEQYF

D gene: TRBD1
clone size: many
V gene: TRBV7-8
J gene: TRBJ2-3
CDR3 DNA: TGTGCCAGCAGCCGACAGGGGATAAAAGCAGATACGCAGTATTTT
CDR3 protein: CASSRQGIKADTQYF

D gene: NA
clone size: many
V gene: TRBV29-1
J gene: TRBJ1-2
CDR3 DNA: TGCAGCATCTCAGGAGGGGACTATGGCTACACCTTC
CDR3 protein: CSISGGDYGYTF

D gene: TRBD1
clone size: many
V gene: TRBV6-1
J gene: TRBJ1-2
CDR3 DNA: TGTGCCAGCAGAAACGACAGGGCTTACTATGGCTACACCTTC
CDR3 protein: CASRNDRAYYGYTF

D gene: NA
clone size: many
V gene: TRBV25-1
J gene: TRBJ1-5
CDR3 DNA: TGTGCCAGCAACGACAGGCTCGGACAGCCCCAGCATTTT
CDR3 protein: CASNDRLGQPQHF

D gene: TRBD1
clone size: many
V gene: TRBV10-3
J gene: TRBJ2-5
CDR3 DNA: TGTGCCATCAGTGGACAGGGGCCAGAGACCCAGTACTTC
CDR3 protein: CAISGQGPETQYF

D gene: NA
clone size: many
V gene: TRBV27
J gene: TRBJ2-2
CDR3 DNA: TGTGCCTCGGGTACTCAGAACACCGGGGAGCTGTTTTTT
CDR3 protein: CASGTQNTGELFF

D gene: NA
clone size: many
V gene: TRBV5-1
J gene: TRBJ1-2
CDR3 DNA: TGCGCCAGCAGCTTGGGACAGAACTATGGCTACACCTTC
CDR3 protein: CASSLGQNYGYTF

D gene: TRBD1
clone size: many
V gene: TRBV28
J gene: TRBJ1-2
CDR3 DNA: TGTGCCAGCAGTCCCAGGGGCCCGGGACAGGGGGCGCACGGCTACACCTTC
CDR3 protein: CASSPRGPGQGAHGYTF

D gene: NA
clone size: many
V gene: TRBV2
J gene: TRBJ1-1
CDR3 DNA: TGTGCCAGCAGTGACCGCAGAGTAACTGAAGCTTTCTTT
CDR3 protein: CASSDRRVTEAFF

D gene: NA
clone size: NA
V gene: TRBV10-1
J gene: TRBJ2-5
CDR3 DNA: TGCGCCAGCAGTGTCCAGGGCGGGGAGACCCAGTACTTC
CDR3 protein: CASSVQGGETQYF

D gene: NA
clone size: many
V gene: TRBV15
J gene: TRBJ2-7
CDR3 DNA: TGTGCCACCAGCAGAGGGAGGGACTACGAGCAGTACTTC
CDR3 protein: CATSRGRDYEQYF

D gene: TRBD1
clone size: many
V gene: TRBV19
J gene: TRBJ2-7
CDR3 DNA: TGTGCCAGTAGTATCAGGACAGGGGTTAAATCCTACGAGCAGTACTTC
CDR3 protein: CASSIRTGVKSYEQYF

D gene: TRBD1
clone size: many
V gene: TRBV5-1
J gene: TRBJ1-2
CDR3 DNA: TGCGCCAGCAGCTTCGACAGGGGCGGCTATGGCTACACCTTC
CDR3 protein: CASSFDRGGYGYTF

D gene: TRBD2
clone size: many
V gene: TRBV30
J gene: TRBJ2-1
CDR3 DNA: TGTGCCTGGGGGACTACCAATGAGCAGTTCTTC
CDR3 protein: CAWGTTNEQFF

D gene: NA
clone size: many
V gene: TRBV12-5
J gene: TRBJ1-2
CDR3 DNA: TGTGCTAGTGGTTTCCCCGACTATGGCTACACCTTC
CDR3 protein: CASGFPDYGYTF

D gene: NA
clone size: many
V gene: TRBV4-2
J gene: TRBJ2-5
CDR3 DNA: TGTGCCAGCAGCCAAGAGTCGGGACTGCTTCAAGAGACCCAGTACTTC
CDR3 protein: CASSQESGLLQETQYF

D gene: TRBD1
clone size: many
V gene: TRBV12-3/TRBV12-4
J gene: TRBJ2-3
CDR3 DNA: TGTGCCAGCAGTCCCACAGGGGTCGGCACAGATACGCAGTATTTT
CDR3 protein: CASSPTGVGTDTQYF

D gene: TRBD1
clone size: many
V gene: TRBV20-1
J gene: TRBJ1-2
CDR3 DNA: TGCAGTGCAACCAGACAGGGGGTTAACTATGGCTACACCTTC
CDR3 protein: CSATRQGVNYGYTF

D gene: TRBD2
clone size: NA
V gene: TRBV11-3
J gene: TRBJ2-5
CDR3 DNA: TGTGCCAGCAGCGTAGGGACTAGCGGCCAAGAGACCCAGTACTTC
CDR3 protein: CASSVGTSGQETQYF

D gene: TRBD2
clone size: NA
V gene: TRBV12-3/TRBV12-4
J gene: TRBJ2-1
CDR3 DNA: TGTGCCAGCAGGGGAACGGGGGGCAATGAGCAGTTCTTC
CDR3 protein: CASRGTGGNEQFF

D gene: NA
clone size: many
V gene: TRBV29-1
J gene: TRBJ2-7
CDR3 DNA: TGCAGCGCTTATGTCCCAAGCTCCTACGAGCAGTACTTC
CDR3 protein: CSAYVPSSYEQYF

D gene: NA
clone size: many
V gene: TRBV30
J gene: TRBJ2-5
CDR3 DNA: TGTGCCTGGAGTCCCATGTGGCCTAAAGAGACCCAGTACTTC
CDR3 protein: CAWSPMWPKETQYF

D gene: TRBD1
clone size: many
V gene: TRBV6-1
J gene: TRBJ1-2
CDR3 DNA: TGTGCCAGCAGACTCAACCGGGACAGGAACTATGGCTACACCTTC
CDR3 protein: CASRLNRDRNYGYTF

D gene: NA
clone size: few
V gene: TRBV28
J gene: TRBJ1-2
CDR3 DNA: TGTGCCAGCAGGAGAAGGGAGGCATTC
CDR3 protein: CASRRREAF

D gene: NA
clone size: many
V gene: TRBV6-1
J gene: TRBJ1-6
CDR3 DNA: TGTGCTAGCAGGGGACGAATCAATTCACCCCTCCACTTT
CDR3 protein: CASRGRINSPLHF